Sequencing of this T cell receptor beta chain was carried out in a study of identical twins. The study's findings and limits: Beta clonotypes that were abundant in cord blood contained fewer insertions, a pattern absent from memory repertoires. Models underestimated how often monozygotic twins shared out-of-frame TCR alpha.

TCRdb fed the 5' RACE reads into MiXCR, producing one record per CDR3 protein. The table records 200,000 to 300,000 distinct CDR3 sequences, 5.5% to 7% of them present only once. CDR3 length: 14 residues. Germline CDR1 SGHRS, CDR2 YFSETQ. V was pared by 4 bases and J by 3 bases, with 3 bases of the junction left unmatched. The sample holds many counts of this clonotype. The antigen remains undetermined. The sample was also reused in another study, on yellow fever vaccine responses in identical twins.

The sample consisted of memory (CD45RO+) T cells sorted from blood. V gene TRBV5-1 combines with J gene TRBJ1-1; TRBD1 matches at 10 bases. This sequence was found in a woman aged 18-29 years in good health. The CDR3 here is CASSGGQGHTEAFF. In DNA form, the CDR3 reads TGCGCCAGCAGCGGGGGACAGGGGCACACTGAAGCTTTCTTT.